Shown below are 20 T cell receptor beta chains from a single sample sequenced in a study of blood T cell repertoires in COVID-19 (dated by TCRdb to the early 2020s). The method behind the library was the immunoSEQ multiplex PCR assay. Entries here come from immuneACCESS through TCRdb and include only in-frame sequences with V and J called. Some clones fail to appear in such tables; in the studies checked, an unresolved V gene covers under half of the shortfall, and the cause of the remainder is unknown. Here the sample has 150,000 to 200,000 clones; more than 80% occur a single time. The ten largest clones represent about 2% of the sample. What was sequenced was peripheral blood. The receptors come from a woman aged 55-69 years with COVID-19, enrolled during active disease.

The V gene is TRBV15, the J gene TRBJ2-1; TRBD2 matches at 9 bases. V was pared by 4 bases and J by 1 base, with 14 bases of the junction left unmatched. The CDR3 sequence is 19 residues long. Germline V gives CDR1 LNHNV, CDR2 YYDKDF (reference sequence). This CDR3 is CATSIHYNSGGVSYNEQFF. The CDR3 nucleotides read TGTGCCACCAGCATACACTATAATAGCGGGGGCGTGTCCTACAATGAGCAGTTCTTC.

This chain connects TRBV10-3 to TRBJ2-3; 9 bases line up with TRBD1. The V gene end was trimmed by 3 bases and the J gene end by 5 bases; junction bases not matched to a gene: 15. Germline V gene data show CDR1 as ENHRY and CDR2 as SYGVKD. The CDR3 is 18 amino acids. CDR3 DNA: TGTGCCATCAGTGATCGAGGCCTGCCACAGGGGGCGGGAGATACGCAGTATTTT. Translation gives CAISDRGLPQGAGDTQYF.

This chain uses TRBV3-1 (or the pseudogene TRBV3-2) with TRBJ1-5; TRBD1 aligns across 7 bases. CDR1 is LGHDT and CDR2 is YNNKEL in the germline V gene (reference sequence). J lost 2 bases, V lost 3 bases, and 7 bases had no gene match. The CDR3 loop spans 16 amino acids. Written as DNA, the CDR3 is TGTGCCAGCAGCCACGCAGGGGGGACAGGCAATCAGCCCCAGCATTTT. Its protein is CASSHAGGTGNQPQHF.

This chain connects TRBV7-8 to TRBJ1-5; TRBD1 matches at 8 bases. The ends lost 5 bases at V and 5 bases at J; junction bases unmatched: 8. Germline CDR1 is SGHVS and CDR2 is FQNEAQ. There are 15 residues in the CDR3. The CDR3: CASSAADRAYQPQHF. In DNA form, the CDR3 reads TGTGCCAGCAGCGCAGCGGACAGGGCGTATCAGCCCCAGCATTTT.

The V gene is TRBV14, the J gene TRBJ2-3; D is possibly TRBD1 (7 bases). The length of the CDR3 is 15 residues. Germline CDR1 reads SGHDN; CDR2 reads FVKESK. The V end lost 3 bases, the J end lost 3 bases, and 13 bases lay between the germline ends. CDR3 region: CASSHATGRTDTQYF. The CDR3 DNA reads as TGTGCCAGCAGCCATGCGACAGGGAGGACAGATACGCAGTATTTT.

The V call is TRBV5-1, the J call TRBJ1-1, with 7 positions matching TRBD1. Per the germline V gene, CDR1 is SGHRS and CDR2 is YFSETQ. J was trimmed by 4 bases and V by 1 base; bases with no gene match: 7. CDR3 length: 15 residues. CDR3 region: CASSLRTGVSTEAFF. CDR3 nucleotide sequence: TGCGCCAGCAGCTTGAGAACAGGGGTAAGCACTGAAGCTTTCTTT.

The chain links TRBV4-3 to TRBJ2-6, with 8 bases lining up with TRBD1. CDR3 length: 14 residues. Germline lookup yields CDR1 LGHNA and CDR2 YSLEER. Unmatched junction bases numbered 5, after V lost 5 bases and J lost 8 bases. This CDR3 reads CASSRRTGSNVLTF. The DNA for the CDR3 is TGCGCCAGCAGCAGGCGGACAGGGTCCAACGTCCTGACTTTC.

The chain has TRBV9 and TRBJ2-7; 7 bases fit TRBD1. Germline V lookup: CDR1 SGDLS, CDR2 YYNGEE. V dropped 1 base and J dropped 3; count of bases not matched to a gene: 4. The CDR3 consists of 14 residues. The CDR3 DNA follows: TGTGCCAGCAGCGTATCGGGACAGAACTACGAGCAGTACTTC. It is translated as CASSVSGQNYEQYF.

CDR3 DNA: TGTGCCAGTAGTATGAGGACAGGGGTCGACAATGAGCAGTTCTTC. Protein product: CASSMRTGVDNEQFF. V gene TRBV19 combines with J gene TRBJ2-1; 9 nucleotides line up with TRBD1. The CDR3 runs 15 residues. The J segment lost 5 bases and the V segment lost 3 bases, leaving 5 bases of the junction unmatched. Germline V gene lookup returns CDR1 LNHDA and CDR2 SQIVND (reference sequence).

This chain links TRBV21-1 with TRBJ1-2; the table gives TRBD1 as D, unverified against the DNA. TRBV21-1 is deemed a pseudogene. This CDR3 region has 11 residues. The CDR3 DNA follows: TGTGCCAGCAAGACAGGGGACGGCTACACCTTC. It translates to CASKTGDGYTF.

This clone was detected once. J is TRBJ1-2 and V is TRBV5-1; maybe TRBD1 (5 bases). The CDR3 length is 18 residues. Germline CDR1 SGHRS, CDR2 YFSETQ. V was shortened by 0 bases and J by 5 bases, with 23 bases between the two germline ends. CDR3 in amino acids: CASSLDLSSGRATYGYTF. CDR3 bases: TGCGCCAGCAGCTTGGATCTCTCTTCCGGCAGGGCAACTTATGGCTACACCTTC.

V gene TRBV3-1 (or the pseudogene TRBV3-2) combines with J gene TRBJ1-1; D not resolved. Germline CDR1 reads LGHDT; CDR2 reads YNNKEL (reference sequence). V lost 7 bases, J lost 1 base, and 10 bases lay in between. This CDR3 contains 13 residues. The CDR3 loop is CASKVRGNTEAFF. CDR3 DNA: TGTGCCAGCAAGGTCCGGGGGAACACTGAAGCTTTCTTT.

J is TRBJ1-2 and V is TRBV5-1; D remains ambiguous. Trimming pared 1 base from V and 6 bases from J, leaving 7 bases between. This CDR3 region has 12 residues. Germline loops: CDR1 SGHRS, CDR2 YFSETQ. The chain's CDR3 is CASSLPGNGYTF. CDR3 in DNA: TGCGCCAGCAGCTTGCCGGGTAATGGCTACACCTTC.

CDR3 bases: TGTGCCAGCAGCTTAGAGAACACAGATACGCAGTATTTT. Protein: CASSLENTDTQYF. This sequence joins TRBV7-3 and TRBJ2-3; D remains ambiguous. The CDR3 runs 13 residues. Germline CDR1 SGHTA, CDR2 FQGTGA. The V and J ends lost 2 bases and 2 bases respectively, with 5 bases between them.

The rearrangement joins TRBV30 to TRBJ2-5, with 8 bases fitting TRBD2. The CDR3 has 16 amino acids. Per germline, CDR1 GTSNPN and CDR2 SVGIG (reference sequence). V was pared by 0 bases and J by 1 base, with 7 bases of the junction left unmatched. The CDR3 DNA reads TGTGCCTGGAGTGTACGTGGCGGGGGGACCCAAGAGACCCAGTACTTC. This sequence encodes CAWSVRGGGTQETQYF.

V is TRBV5-1 and J is TRBJ1-1; possibly TRBD1 for D (6 bases). CDR3 length equals 15 residues. Per the germline V gene, CDR1 is SGHRS and CDR2 is YFSETQ. Deletions cut 1 base from V and 0 bases from J, with 10 bases between. The CDR3 protein is CASSLSQGMNTEAFF. CDR3 coding DNA: TGCGCCAGCAGCTTGTCCCAGGGGATGAACACTGAAGCTTTCTTT.

V gene TRBV11-2 combines with J gene TRBJ2-1; 7 positions agree with TRBD2. V lost 5 bases, J lost 4 bases, and 8 bases stayed unmatched. There are 15 residues in the CDR3. Germline CDR1 and CDR2: SGHAT and FQNNGV. The CDR3 protein is CASSRLSGGYNEQFF. The CDR3 DNA sequence: TGTGCCAGCAGCCGCCTATCGGGGGGATACAATGAGCAGTTCTTC.

The chain combines TRBV18 with TRBJ1-5; a weak D match, TRBD1 (6 bases). The CDR3 runs 14 residues. CDR1 is KGHSH and CDR2 is LQKENI in the germline V gene. The V and J ends lost 2 bases and 7 bases respectively, with 12 bases between them. The DNA for the CDR3 is TGTGCCAGCTCACCAGACCTGGACAGACAGCCCCAGCATTTT. Protein: CASSPDLDRQPQHF.

Notes on this clone: Other DNA sequences in the same sample also yield this CDR3. This chain uses TRBV18 with TRBJ1-5, with 9 nucleotides matching TRBD1. Germline V gene sequence: CDR1 KGHSH, CDR2 LQKENI. V gave up 2 bases and J gave up 4 bases; unmatched junction bases: 3. The CDR3 runs 15 residues. Here the CDR3 reads CASSPGQGTNQPQHF. The CDR3, as DNA: TGTGCCAGCTCACCAGGACAGGGGACTAATCAGCCCCAGCATTTT. Based on the CDR3 plus reference TRBV18 and TRBJ1-5, the full variable domain is NAGVMQNPRHLVRRRGQEARLRCSPMKGHSHVYWYRQLPEEGLKFMVYLQKENIIDESGMPKERFSAEFPKEGPSILRIQQVVRGDSAAYFCASSPGQGTNQPQHFGDGTRLSIL.

The rearrangement joins TRBV19 to TRBJ2-7, with 8 bases matching TRBD1. Per germline, CDR1 LNHDA and CDR2 SQIVND (reference sequence). The CDR3 runs to 14 residues. J was trimmed by 7 bases and V by 4 bases; bases with no gene match: 9. CDR3 protein: CASSKRTGLGEQYF. CDR3 nucleotide sequence: TGTGCCAGTAGTAAAAGGACAGGGCTGGGAGAGCAGTACTTC.